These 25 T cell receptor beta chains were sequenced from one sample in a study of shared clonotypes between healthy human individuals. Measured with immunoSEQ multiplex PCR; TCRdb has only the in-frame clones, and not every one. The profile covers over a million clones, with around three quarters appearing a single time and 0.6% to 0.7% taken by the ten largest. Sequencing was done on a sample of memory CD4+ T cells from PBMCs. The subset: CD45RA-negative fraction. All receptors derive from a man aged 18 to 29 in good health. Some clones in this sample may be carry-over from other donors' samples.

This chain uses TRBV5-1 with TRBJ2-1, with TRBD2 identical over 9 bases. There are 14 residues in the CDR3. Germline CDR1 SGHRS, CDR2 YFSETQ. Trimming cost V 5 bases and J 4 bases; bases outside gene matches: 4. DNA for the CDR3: TGCGCCAGCAGGACTAGCGGTTTTTACAATGAGCAGTTCTTC. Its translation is CASRTSGFYNEQFF.

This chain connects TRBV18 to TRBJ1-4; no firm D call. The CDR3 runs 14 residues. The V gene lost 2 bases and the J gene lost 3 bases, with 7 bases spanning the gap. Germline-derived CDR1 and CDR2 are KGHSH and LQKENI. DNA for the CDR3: TGTGCCAGCTCACCAGAGGTCTCTAATGAAAAACTGTTTTTT. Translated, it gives CASSPEVSNEKLFF. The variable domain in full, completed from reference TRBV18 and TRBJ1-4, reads NAGVMQNPRHLVRRRGQEARLRCSPMKGHSHVYWYRQLPEEGLKFMVYLQKENIIDESGMPKERFSAEFPKEGPSILRIQQVVRGDSAAYFCASSPEVSNEKLFFGSGTQLSVL.

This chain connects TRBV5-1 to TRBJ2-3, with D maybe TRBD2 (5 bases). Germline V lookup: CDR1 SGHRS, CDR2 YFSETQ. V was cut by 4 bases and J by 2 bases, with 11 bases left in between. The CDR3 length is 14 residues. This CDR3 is CASSPWTATDTQYF. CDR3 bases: TGCGCCAGCAGCCCCTGGACTGCCACAGATACGCAGTATTTT.

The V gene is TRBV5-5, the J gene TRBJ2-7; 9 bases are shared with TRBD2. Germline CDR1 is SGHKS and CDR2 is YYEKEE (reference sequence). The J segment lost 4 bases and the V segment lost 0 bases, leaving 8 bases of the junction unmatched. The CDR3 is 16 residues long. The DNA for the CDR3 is TGTGCCAGCAGCTTGGCCCTAGCGGGAAGGTATTACGAGCAGTACTTC. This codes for CASSLALAGRYYEQYF.

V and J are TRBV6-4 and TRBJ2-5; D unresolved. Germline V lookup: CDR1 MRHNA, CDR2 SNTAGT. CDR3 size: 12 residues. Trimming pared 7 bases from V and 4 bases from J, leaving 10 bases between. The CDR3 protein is CASIIRSETQYF. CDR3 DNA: TGTGCCAGCATTATCAGGTCAGAGACCCAGTACTTC.

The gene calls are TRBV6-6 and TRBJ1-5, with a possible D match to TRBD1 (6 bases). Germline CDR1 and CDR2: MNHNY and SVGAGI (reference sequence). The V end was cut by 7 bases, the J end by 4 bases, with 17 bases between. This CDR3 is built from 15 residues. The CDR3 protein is CASTKSGQSNQPQHF. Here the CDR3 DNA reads TGTGCCAGCACGAAAAGTGGACAGTCGAATCAGCCCCAGCATTTT.

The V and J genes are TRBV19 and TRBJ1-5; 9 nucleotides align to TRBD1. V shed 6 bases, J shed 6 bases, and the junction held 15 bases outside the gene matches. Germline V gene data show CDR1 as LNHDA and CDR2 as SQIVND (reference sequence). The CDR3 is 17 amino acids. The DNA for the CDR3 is TGTGCCAGTAGCCCCGGACCGGGACAGGGACTGGGTCAGCCCCAGCATTTT. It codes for CASSPGPGQGLGQPQHF.

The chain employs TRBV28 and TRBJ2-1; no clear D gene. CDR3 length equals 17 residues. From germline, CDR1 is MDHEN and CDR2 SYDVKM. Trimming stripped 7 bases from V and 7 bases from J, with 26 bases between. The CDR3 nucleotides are TGTGCCAGCACCAAGTTGGAAAGTAGGGCTGGGTCTAATGAGCAGTTCTTC. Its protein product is CASTKLESRAGSNEQFF.

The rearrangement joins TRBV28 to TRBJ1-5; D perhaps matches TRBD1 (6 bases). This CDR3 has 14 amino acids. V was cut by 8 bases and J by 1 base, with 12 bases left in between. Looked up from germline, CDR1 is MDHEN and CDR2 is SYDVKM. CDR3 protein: CASLGGQSNQPQHF. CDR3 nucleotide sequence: TGTGCCAGCCTTGGGGGGCAGAGCAATCAGCCCCAGCATTTT. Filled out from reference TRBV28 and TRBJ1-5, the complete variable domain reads DVKVTQSSRYLVKRTGEKVFLECVQDMDHENMFWYRQDPGLGLRLIYFSYDVKMKEKGDIPEGYSVSREKKERFSLILESASTNQTSMYLCASLGGQSNQPQHFGDGTRLSIL.

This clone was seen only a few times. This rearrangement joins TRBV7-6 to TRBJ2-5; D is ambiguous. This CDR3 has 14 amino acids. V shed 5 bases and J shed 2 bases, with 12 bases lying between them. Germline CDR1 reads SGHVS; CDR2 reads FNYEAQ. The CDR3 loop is CASSLPLGQETQYF. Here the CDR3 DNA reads TGTGCCAGCAGCCTCCCCTTGGGGCAAGAGACCCAGTACTTC.

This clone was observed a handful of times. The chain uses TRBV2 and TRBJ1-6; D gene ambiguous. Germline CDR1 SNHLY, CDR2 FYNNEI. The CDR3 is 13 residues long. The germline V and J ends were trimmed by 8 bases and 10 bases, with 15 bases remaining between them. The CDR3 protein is CASGRESNSPLHF. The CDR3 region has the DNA TGTGCCAGCGGAAGGGAGTCGAACTCACCCCTCCACTTT.

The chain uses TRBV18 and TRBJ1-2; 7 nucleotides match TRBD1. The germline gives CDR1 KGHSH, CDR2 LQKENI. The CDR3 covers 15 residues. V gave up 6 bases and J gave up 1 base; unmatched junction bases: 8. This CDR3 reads CASSRDGQVNYGYTF. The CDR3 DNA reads TGTGCCAGCTCCCGGGACGGACAGGTTAACTATGGCTACACCTTC.

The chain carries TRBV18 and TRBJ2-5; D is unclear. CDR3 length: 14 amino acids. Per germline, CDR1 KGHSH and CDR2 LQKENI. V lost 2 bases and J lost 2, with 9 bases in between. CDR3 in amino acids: CASSPARTQETQYF. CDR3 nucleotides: TGTGCCAGCTCACCAGCTCGGACGCAAGAGACCCAGTACTTC.

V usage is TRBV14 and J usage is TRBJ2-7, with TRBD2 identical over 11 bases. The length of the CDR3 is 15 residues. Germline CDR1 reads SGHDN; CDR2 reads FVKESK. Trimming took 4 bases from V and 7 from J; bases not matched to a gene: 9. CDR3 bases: TGTGCCAGCAGCCTACGACTAGCGGGAACGAGGGAGCAGTACTTC. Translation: CASSLRLAGTREQYF. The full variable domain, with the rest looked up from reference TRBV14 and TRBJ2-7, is EAGVTQFPSHSVIEKGQTVTLRCDPISGHDNLYWYRRVMGKEIKFLLHFVKESKQDESGMPNNRFLAERTGGTYSTLKVQPAELEDSGVYFCASSLRLAGTREQYFGPGTRLTVT.

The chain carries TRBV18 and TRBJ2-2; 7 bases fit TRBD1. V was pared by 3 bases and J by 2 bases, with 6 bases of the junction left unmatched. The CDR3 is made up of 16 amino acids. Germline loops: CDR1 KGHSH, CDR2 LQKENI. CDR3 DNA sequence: TGTGCCAGCTCACCGCAGGGACAGACAAACACCGGGGAGCTGTTTTTT. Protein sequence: CASSPQGQTNTGELFF.

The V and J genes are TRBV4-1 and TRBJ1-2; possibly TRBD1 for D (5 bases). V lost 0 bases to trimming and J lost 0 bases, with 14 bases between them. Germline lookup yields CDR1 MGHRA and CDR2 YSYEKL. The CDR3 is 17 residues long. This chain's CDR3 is CASSQDSPGRANYGYTF. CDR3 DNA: TGCGCCAGCAGCCAAGATTCGCCAGGGAGGGCTAACTATGGCTACACCTTC.

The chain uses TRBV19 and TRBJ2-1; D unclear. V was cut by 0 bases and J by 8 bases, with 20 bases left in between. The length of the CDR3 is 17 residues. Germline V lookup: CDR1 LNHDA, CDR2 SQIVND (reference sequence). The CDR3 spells CASSIEGSLTGGHEQFF. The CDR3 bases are TGTGCCAGTAGTATAGAGGGAAGCCTAACGGGTGGTCATGAGCAGTTCTTC. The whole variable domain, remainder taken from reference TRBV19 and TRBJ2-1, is DGGITQSPKYLFRKEGQNVTLSCEQNLNHDAMYWYRQDPGQGLRLIYYSQIVNDFQKGDIAEGYSVSREKKESFPLTVTSAQKNPTAFYLCASSIEGSLTGGHEQFFGPGTRLTVL.

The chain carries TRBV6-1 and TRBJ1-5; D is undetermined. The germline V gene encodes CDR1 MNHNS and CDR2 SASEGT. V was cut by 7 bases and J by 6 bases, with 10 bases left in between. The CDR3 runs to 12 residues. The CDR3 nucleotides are TGTGCCAGCAACGAGGGAACTCAGCCCCAGCATTTT. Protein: CASNEGTQPQHF.

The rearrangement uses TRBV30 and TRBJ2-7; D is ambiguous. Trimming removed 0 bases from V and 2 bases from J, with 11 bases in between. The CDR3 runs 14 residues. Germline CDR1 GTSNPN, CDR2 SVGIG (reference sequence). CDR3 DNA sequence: TGTGCCTGGAGTGTATCTTGGAATACCTACGAGCAGTACTTC. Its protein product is CAWSVSWNTYEQYF.

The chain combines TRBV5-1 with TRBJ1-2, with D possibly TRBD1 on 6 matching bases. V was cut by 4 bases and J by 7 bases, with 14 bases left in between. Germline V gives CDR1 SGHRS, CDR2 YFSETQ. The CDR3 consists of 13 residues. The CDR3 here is CASSADGGGGYTF. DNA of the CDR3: TGCGCCAGCAGCGCGGATGGGGGCGGTGGCTACACCTTC.

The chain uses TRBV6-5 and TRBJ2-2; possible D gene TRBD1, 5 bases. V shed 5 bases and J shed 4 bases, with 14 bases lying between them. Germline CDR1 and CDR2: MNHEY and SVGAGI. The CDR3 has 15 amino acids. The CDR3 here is CASSKLWGFTGELFF. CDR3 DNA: TGTGCCAGCAGTAAGCTATGGGGCTTCACCGGGGAGCTGTTTTTT.

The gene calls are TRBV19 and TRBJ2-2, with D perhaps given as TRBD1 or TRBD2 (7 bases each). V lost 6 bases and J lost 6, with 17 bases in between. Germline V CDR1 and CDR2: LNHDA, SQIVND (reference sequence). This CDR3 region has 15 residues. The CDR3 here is CASRSRGGAAGELFF. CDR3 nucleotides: TGTGCCAGTAGGTCCAGGGGGGGAGCCGCCGGGGAGCTGTTTTTT.

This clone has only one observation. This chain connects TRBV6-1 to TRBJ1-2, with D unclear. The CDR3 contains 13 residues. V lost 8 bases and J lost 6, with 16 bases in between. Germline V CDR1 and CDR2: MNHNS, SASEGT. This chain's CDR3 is CASLGPRVDGYTF. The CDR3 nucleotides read TGTGCCAGCTTAGGACCGCGAGTAGATGGCTACACCTTC.

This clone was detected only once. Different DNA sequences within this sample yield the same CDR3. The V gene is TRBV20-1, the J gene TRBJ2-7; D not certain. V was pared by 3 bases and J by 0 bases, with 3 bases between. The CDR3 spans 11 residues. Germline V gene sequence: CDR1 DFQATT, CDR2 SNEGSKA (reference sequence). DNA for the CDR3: TGCAGTGCTAGCCTCTCCTACGAGCAGTACTTC. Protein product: CSASLSYEQYF.

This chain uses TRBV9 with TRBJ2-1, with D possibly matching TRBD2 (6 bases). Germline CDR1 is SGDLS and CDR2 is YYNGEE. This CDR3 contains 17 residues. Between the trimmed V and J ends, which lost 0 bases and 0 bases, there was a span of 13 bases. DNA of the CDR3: TGTGCCAGCAGCGTAGAGGGAGGCCCTAGCTCCTACAATGAGCAGTTCTTC. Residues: CASSVEGGPSSYNEQFF.